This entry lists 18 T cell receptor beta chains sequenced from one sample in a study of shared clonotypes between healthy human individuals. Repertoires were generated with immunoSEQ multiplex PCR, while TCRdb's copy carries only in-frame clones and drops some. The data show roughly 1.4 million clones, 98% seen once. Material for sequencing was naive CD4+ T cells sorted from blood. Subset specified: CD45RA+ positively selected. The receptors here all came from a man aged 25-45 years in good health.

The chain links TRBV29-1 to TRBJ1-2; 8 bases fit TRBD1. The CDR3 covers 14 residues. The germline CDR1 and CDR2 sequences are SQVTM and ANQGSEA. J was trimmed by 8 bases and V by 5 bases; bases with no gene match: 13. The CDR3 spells CSVTPGGSGRGYTF. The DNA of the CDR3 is TGCAGCGTTACCCCAGGGGGCTCCGGAAGGGGCTACACCTTC.

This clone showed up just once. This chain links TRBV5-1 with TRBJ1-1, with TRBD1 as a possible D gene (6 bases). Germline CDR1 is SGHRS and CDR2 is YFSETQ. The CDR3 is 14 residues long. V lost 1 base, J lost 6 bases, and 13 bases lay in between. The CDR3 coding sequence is TGCGCCAGCAGCTTGAGGGGGGATTACTCTGAAGCTTTCTTT. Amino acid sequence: CASSLRGDYSEAFF.

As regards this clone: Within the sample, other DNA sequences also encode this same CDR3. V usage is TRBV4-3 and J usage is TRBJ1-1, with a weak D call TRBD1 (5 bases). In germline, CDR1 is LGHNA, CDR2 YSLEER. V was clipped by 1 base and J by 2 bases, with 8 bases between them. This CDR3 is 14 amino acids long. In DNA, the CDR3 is TGCGCCAGCAGCCAAGTGGGGCGAAACACTGAAGCTTTCTTT. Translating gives CASSQVGRNTEAFF.

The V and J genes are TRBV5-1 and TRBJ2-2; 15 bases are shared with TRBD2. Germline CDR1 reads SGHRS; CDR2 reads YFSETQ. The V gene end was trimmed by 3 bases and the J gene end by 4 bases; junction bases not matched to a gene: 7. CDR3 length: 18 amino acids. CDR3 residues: CASSSGTSGRISTGELFF. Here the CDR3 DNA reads TGCGCCAGCAGCTCGGGGACTAGCGGGAGGATAAGCACCGGGGAGCTGTTTTTT.

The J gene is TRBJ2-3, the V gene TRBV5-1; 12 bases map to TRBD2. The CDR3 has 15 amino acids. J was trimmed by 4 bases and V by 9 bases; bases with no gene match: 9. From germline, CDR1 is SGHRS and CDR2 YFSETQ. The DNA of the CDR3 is TGCGCCACCTCTAGCGGGAGGGCCTTCCCAGATACGCAGTATTTT. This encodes CATSSGRAFPDTQYF.

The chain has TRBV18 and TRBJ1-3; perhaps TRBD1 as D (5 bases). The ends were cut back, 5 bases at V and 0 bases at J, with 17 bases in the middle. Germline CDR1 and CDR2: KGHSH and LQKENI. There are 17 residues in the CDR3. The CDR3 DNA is TGTGCCAGCTCATCCCCCTCGGGGGATTACTCTGGAAACACCATATATTTT. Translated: CASSSPSGDYSGNTIYF. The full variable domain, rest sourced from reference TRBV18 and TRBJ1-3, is NAGVMQNPRHLVRRRGQEARLRCSPMKGHSHVYWYRQLPEEGLKFMVYLQKENIIDESGMPKERFSAEFPKEGPSILRIQQVVRGDSAAYFCASSSPSGDYSGNTIYFGEGSWLTVV.

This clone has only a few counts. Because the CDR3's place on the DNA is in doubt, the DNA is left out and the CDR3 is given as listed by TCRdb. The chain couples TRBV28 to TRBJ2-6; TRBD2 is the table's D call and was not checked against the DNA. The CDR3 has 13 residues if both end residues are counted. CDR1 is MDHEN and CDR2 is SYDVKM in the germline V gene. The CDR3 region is CASSLLRANVLTF.

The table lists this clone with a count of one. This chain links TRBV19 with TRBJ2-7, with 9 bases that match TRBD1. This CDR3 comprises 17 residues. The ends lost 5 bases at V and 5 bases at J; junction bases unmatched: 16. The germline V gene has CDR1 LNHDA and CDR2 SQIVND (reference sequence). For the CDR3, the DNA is TGTGCCAGTAGTGTCAACACCGGGACAGGGTCGAGGAACGAGCAGTACTTC. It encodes CASSVNTGTGSRNEQYF.

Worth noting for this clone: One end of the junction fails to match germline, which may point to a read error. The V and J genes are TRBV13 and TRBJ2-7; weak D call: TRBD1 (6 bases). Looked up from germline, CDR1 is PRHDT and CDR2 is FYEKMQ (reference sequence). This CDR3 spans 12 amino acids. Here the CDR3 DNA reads TGTGCCAGCAGCTTGCGGATACAGGGTTTGAGATTC. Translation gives CASSLRIQGLRF. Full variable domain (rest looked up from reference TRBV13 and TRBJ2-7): AAGVIQSPRHLIKEKRETATLKCYPIPRHDTVYWYQQGPGQDPQFLISFYEKMQSDKGSIPDRFSAQQFSDYHSELNMSSLELGDSALYFCASSLRIQGLRFGPGTRLTVT.

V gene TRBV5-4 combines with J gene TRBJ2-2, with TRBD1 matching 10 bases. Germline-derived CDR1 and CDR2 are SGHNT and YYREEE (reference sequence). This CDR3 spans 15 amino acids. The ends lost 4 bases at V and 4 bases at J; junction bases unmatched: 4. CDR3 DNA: TGTGCCAGCAGCAAAGACAGGGGGCCCACCGGGGAGCTGTTTTTT. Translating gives CASSKDRGPTGELFF. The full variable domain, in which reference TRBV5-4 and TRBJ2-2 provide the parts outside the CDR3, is ETGVTQSPTHLIKTRGQQVTLRCSSQSGHNTVSWYQQALGQGPQFIFQYYREEENGRGNFPPRFSGLQFPNYSSELNVNALELDDSALYLCASSKDRGPTGELFFGEGSRLTVL.

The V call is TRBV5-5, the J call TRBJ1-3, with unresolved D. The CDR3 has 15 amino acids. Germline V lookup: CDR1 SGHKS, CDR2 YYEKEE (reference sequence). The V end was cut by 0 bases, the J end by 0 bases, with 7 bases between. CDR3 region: CASSLVGLSGNTIYF. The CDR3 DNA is TGTGCCAGCAGCTTGGTCGGTCTCTCTGGAAACACCATATATTTT.

The CDR3 DNA sequence: TGTGCCAGCAGCTTAGGGACAGGGGGCGAGCAGTACTTC. It yields the protein CASSLGTGGEQYF. V usage is TRBV11-1 and J usage is TRBJ2-7; 10 nucleotides agree with TRBD1. Germline V CDR1 and CDR2: SGHAT, FQDESV (reference sequence). This CDR3 has 13 residues. V gave up 1 base and J gave up 6 bases; unmatched junction bases: 0.

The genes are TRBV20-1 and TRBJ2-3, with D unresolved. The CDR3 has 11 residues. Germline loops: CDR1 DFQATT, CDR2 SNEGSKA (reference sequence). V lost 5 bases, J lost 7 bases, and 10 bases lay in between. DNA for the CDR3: TGCAGTGCTCAAACAAGTAATACGCAGTATTTT. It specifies CSAQTSNTQYF.

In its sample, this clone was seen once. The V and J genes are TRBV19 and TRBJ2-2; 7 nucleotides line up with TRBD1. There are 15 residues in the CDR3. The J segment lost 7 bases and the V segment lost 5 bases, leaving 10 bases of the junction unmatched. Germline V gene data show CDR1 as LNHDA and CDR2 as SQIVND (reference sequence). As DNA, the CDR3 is TGTGCCAGTAGTCTAAGGGGGCCCCTACTCGGGGAGCTGTTTTTT. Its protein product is CASSLRGPLLGELFF. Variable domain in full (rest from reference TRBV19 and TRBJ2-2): DGGITQSPKYLFRKEGQNVTLSCEQNLNHDAMYWYRQDPGQGLRLIYYSQIVNDFQKGDIAEGYSVSREKKESFPLTVTSAQKNPTAFYLCASSLRGPLLGELFFGEGSRLTVL.

In DNA, the CDR3 is TGTGCCAGCACTAGCTCTGGAAACACCATATATTTT. Protein: CASTSSGNTIYF. V and J are TRBV13 and TRBJ1-3; D unresolved. There are 12 residues in the CDR3. Germline V gene sequence: CDR1 PRHDT, CDR2 FYEKMQ (reference sequence). V lost 7 bases, J lost 0 bases, and 4 bases lay in between.

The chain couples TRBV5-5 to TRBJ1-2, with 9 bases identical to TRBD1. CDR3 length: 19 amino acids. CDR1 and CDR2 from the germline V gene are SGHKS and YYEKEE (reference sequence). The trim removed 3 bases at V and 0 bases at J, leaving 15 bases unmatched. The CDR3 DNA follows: TGTGCCAGCAGCTGGACCGCTACCGGGACAGGGAAAGCTAACTATGGCTACACCTTC. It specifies CASSWTATGTGKANYGYTF.

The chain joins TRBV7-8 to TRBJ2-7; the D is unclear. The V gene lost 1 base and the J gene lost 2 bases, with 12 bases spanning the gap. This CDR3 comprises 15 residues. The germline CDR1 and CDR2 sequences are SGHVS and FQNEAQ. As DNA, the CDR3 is TGTGCCAGCAGCTTAGACCGTTTTCCCCCCTACGAGCAGTACTTC. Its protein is CASSLDRFPPYEQYF.

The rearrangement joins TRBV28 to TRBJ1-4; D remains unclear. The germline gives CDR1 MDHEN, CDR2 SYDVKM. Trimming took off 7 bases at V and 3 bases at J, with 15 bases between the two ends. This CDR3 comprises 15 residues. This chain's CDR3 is CASMEARAANEKLFF. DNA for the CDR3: TGTGCCAGCATGGAAGCACGGGCGGCTAATGAAAAACTGTTTTTT.